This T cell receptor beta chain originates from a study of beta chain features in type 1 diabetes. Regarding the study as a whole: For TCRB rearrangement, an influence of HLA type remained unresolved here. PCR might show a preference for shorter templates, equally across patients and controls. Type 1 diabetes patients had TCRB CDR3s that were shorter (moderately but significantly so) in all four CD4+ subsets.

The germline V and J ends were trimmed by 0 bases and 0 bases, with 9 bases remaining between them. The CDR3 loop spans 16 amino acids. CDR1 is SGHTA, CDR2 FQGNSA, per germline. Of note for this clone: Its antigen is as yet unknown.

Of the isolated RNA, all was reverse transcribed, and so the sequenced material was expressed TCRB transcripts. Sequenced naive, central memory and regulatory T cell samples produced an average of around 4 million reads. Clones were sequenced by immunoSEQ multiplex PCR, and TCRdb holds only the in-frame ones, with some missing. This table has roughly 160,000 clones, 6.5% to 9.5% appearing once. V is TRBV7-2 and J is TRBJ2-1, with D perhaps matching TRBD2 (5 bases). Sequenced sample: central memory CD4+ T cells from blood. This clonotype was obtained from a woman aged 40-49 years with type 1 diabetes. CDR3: CASSLAKRTSYNEQFF. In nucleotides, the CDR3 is TGTGCCAGCAGCTTAGCGAAGCGGACCTCCTACAATGAGCAGTTCTTC.